One sample yielded the 14 T cell receptor beta chains listed below, sequenced in a study of shared clonotypes between healthy human individuals. The data were produced by immunoSEQ multiplex PCR, yet TCRdb's version contains in-frame clones alone and is incomplete. The sample yields about 500,000 clones, more than 70% seen once. The sequencing sample was made of PBMCs. These receptors all stem from a middle-aged woman in good health. Some clones in this sample may be carry-over from other donors' samples.

This clone showed up many times. Other DNA sequences in this sample translate to the same CDR3. The rearrangement links TRBV27 to TRBJ2-1; TRBD2 might be the D (7 bases). Per germline, CDR1 MNHEY and CDR2 SMNVEV (reference sequence). The CDR3 has 14 residues. Trimming took 5 bases from V and 4 from J, leaving 12 bases between them. This CDR3 is CASSPGGSYNEQFF. In DNA form, the CDR3 reads TGTGCCAGCAGTCCGGGGGGCTCGTACAATGAGCAGTTCTTC.

As DNA, the CDR3 is TGTGCCAGCAGCAGGGGCTCCCTCTACGAGCAGTACTTC. As protein: CASSRGSLYEQYF. The V call is TRBV27, the J call TRBJ2-7, with D possibly being TRBD1 (6 bases). CDR1 is MNHEY and CDR2 is SMNVEV in the germline V gene (reference sequence). The CDR3 length is 13 residues. With 6 bases removed from V and 3 bases from J, the gap between germline ends came to 12 bases.

On this clone: A much larger clone lies one base from this, so it may be a read error. This chain joins TRBV7-2 and TRBJ1-2, with D possibly being TRBD1 (5 bases). Germline assignment: CDR1 SGHTA and CDR2 FQGNSA. Trimming took 5 bases from V and 4 from J, leaving 17 bases between them. CDR3 length: 15 amino acids. Here the CDR3 DNA reads TGTGCCAGCAGCCCATCCGGGGCCGAGTCCTATGGCTACACCTTC. It specifies CASSPSGAESYGYTF.

The table lists this clone with a few counts. V usage is TRBV7-6 and J usage is TRBJ2-7, with 9 bases lining up with TRBD2. The V segment lost 4 bases and the J segment 2 bases; nucleotides outside the gene matches: 18. Germline lookup yields CDR1 SGHVS and CDR2 FNYEAQ. The CDR3 runs to 19 residues. CDR3 sequence reads: CASSSKASWSGRNTYEQYF. In nucleotides, the CDR3 is TGTGCCAGCAGCTCCAAGGCGAGCTGGAGCGGGAGGAATACCTACGAGCAGTACTTC.

The chain couples TRBV2 to TRBJ2-3, with 8 bases aligning to TRBD2. CDR1 is SNHLY, CDR2 FYNNEI, per germline. The CDR3 has 14 residues. The V gene end was trimmed by 7 bases and the J gene end by 4 bases; junction bases not matched to a gene: 7. Here the CDR3 DNA reads TGTGCCAGCAAGGAGCGGGAGAACCCAGATACGCAGTATTTT. It codes for CASKERENPDTQYF.

Worth noting for this clone: A much larger clone is a single base away; this may be a read error. This chain joins TRBV5-1 and TRBJ2-5; weak D call: TRBD1 (6 bases). Germline V gene lookup returns CDR1 SGHRS and CDR2 YFSETQ. The CDR3 runs 13 residues. CDR3 nucleotides: TGCGCCAGCAGCTTGGGGCCAGGGGAGACCCTGTACTTC. Amino acids: CASSLGPGETLYF.

The chain recombines TRBV4-2 with TRBJ1-4, with 8 bases that match TRBD1. The CDR3 is 16 residues long. V shed 3 bases and J 8 bases; nucleotides not matched to a gene: 11. Germline CDR1 reads LGHNA; CDR2 reads YNFKEQ. CDR3: CASSHPGQGVGEKLFF. The CDR3 bases are TGTGCCAGCAGCCACCCCGGACAGGGCGTAGGAGAAAAACTGTTTTTT.

To note about this clone: A read error is possible here, since a much larger clone lies one base away. The V gene is TRBV11-2, the J gene TRBJ2-7, with D tentatively TRBD1 (5 bases). CDR3 size: 14 residues. The V and J ends lost 1 base and 4 bases respectively, with 11 bases between them. Germline lookup yields CDR1 SGHAT and CDR2 FQNNGV. The CDR3 DNA reads as TGTGCCAGCAGCTTAGGGCAGGGCCCTTACGAGCAGTACTTC. Its protein is CASSLGQGPYEQYF.

The chain links TRBV6-5 to TRBJ2-7, with a possible D match to TRBD2 (5 bases). The CDR3 covers 14 residues. The V and J ends lost 7 bases and 7 bases respectively, with 20 bases between them. Germline V gene lookup returns CDR1 MNHEY and CDR2 SVGAGI. The CDR3 DNA sequence: TGTGCCAGCATCTCCAATAGCGCCCGATCTGAGCAGTACTTC. Translated, it gives CASISNSARSEQYF.

The CDR3 region has the DNA TGTGCCATCAGTGGGCGCTCCTACGAGCAGTACTTC. It translates to CAISGRSYEQYF. V usage is TRBV10-3 and J usage is TRBJ2-7, with no clear D. With 4 bases removed from V and 0 bases from J, the gap between germline ends came to 4 bases. Germline V gene sequence: CDR1 ENHRY, CDR2 SYGVKD. The CDR3 runs 12 residues.

This rearrangement joins TRBV28 to TRBJ2-2; 7 bases match TRBD1. The CDR3 is 16 amino acids. With V trimmed by 4 bases and J by 2 bases, 7 bases remained unmatched. Germline CDR1 MDHEN, CDR2 SYDVKM. DNA of the CDR3: TGTGCCAGCAGTTCTCCCGGGACAGATAACACCGGGGAGCTGTTTTTT. This gives the protein CASSSPGTDNTGELFF.

The chain has TRBV2 and TRBJ1-1; D unclear. CDR1 and CDR2 from the germline V gene are SNHLY and FYNNEI. The germline V and J ends were trimmed by 2 bases and 10 bases, with 11 bases remaining between them. The CDR3 contains 12 residues. CDR3 protein: CASSELGPPAFF. The CDR3 DNA sequence: TGTGCCAGCAGTGAATTAGGACCCCCAGCTTTCTTT.

The rearrangement links TRBV5-1 to TRBJ2-1; possibly TRBD1 for D (7 bases). Germline-derived CDR1 and CDR2 are SGHRS and YFSETQ. V was cut by 3 bases and J by 5 bases, with 15 bases left in between. The CDR3 loop spans 15 amino acids. The CDR3 bases are TGCGCCAGCAGCTCGACAGGGACTCTCCACAATGAGCAGTTCTTC. Protein: CASSSTGTLHNEQFF.

With respect to this clone: The sample contains more than one DNA sequence encoding this CDR3. J is TRBJ1-3 and V is TRBV19; no clear D gene. Trimming stripped 8 bases from V and 0 bases from J, with 8 bases between. Germline V gene sequence: CDR1 LNHDA, CDR2 SQIVND (reference sequence). CDR3 length: 13 amino acids. The CDR3 DNA sequence: TGTGCCAGTCGGCGTAACTCTGGAAACACCATATATTTT. Protein sequence: CASRRNSGNTIYF.